The clone carrying this TCR beta chain has a count of ten or more. What it recognizes is unknown. The sample originates from a study of CD8 T cells in ankylosing spondylitis. General study results and limits: One TCR beta motif, made up of fewer than 10 highly homologous variants, appeared characteristic of ankylosing spondylitis blood. Certain motif variants had earlier been reported in reactive arthritis synovial fluid and blood. Clones linked to disease were reported to show significant enrichment in matched ankylosing spondylitis synovial fluid.

Per germline, CDR1 SEHNR and CDR2 FQNEAQ (reference sequence). V lost 4 bases and J 9 bases, leaving 10 bases between the germline ends. The CDR3 spans 12 residues. In making TCR beta libraries, quantitative 5'-RACE with molecular barcodes was used. TCRdb ran MiXCR on the 5' RACE reads and lists one entry per CDR3 protein. This table holds about 240,000 distinct CDR3 sequences, approximately 11% found once. This clonotype was obtained from a male donor with ankylosing spondylitis or in good health (not recorded which). Sequenced input: blood, either unsorted or a sorted T cell fraction (not recorded which). The genes are TRBV7-9 and TRBJ2-1; D is undetermined. The CDR3 DNA sequence: TGTGCCAGCAGCTATTTGTCAAGTGAGCAGTTCTTC. Translated: CASSYLSSEQFF.